The 9 T cell receptor beta chains below all came from one sample that was sequenced in a study of blood T cells in healthy people across ages. A sample-barcoded 5' primer and a J-beta primer mix were used in a second PCR of roughly 6 to 11 cycles. TCRdb used MiXCR to reprocess the 5' RACE reads, holding one entry per CDR3 protein. Seen here are around 320,000 distinct CDR3 sequences, around 27% observed once, and the top ten hold over 25%. Sequencing was carried out using blood. The receptors here all came from a woman in her 70s in good health.

The rearrangement uses TRBV7-2 and TRBJ2-5; 8 bases are shared with TRBD2. The CDR3 loop spans 15 amino acids. Germline loops: CDR1 SGHTA, CDR2 FQGNSA. J gave up 4 bases and V 1 base, and 5 bases lay outside the gene matches. CDR3: CASSLGPGGIETQYF. The DNA of the CDR3 is TGTGCCAGCAGCTTAGGTCCGGGAGGGATAGAGACCCAGTACTTC.

This clonotype was seen a few times. The CDR3 DNA reads as TGCGCCAGCAGCTTGGTGGTGGGCAATGAGCAGTTCTTC. Its protein is CASSLVVGNEQFF. The V and J genes are TRBV5-1 and TRBJ2-1; D is uncertain. The CDR3 totals 13 residues. V lost 0 bases to trimming and J lost 6 bases, with 7 bases between them. Germline CDR1 reads SGHRS; CDR2 reads YFSETQ.

This sequence joins TRBV4-1 and TRBJ2-3, with D perhaps matching TRBD1 (6 bases). The CDR3 extends over 17 amino acids. CDR1 and CDR2 from the germline V gene are MGHRA and YSYEKL. The V and J ends lost 0 bases and 1 base respectively, with 14 bases between them. The CDR3 DNA is TGCGCCAGCAGCCAAGACTACAGGGCCCCGGGCACAGATACGCAGTATTTT. Translated: CASSQDYRAPGTDTQYF.

The chain recombines TRBV6-5 with TRBJ2-5, with 7 bases fitting TRBD2. TRBJ2-1 explains the end of the DNA better; the J call may be wrong. This CDR3 is 15 amino acids long. Per germline, CDR1 MNHEY and CDR2 SVGAGI. In DNA form, the CDR3 reads TGTGCCAGCAGGATAAGCGGGGCGGTTTACAATGAGCAGTTCTTC. Amino acids: CASRISGAVYNEQFF.

This clonotype has only a few counts. The genes are TRBV6-5 and TRBJ2-2, with TRBD1 matching over 8 bases. The V gene's germline CDR1 is MNHEY and CDR2 SVGAGI. The J segment lost 8 bases and the V segment lost 5 bases, leaving 7 bases of the junction unmatched. The CDR3 has 14 amino acids. For the CDR3, the DNA is TGTGCCAGCAGTGGGGACAGGATAGTGGGGGAGCTGTTTTTT. It codes for CASSGDRIVGELFF.

The chain employs TRBV7-9 and TRBJ2-1; D unclear. Trimming removed 10 bases at V and 4 bases at J, with 11 bases between. The germline gives CDR1 SEHNR, CDR2 FQNEAQ (reference sequence). The CDR3 extends over 12 amino acids. This CDR3 is CAIDSEYNEQFF. The CDR3 bases are TGTGCCATCGACTCGGAATACAATGAGCAGTTCTTC. Complete variable domain (other parts from reference TRBV7-9 and TRBJ2-1): DTGVSQNPRHKITKRGQNVTFRCDPISEHNRLYWYRQTLGQGPEFLTYFQNEAQLEKSRLLSDRFSAERPKGSFSTLEIQRTEQGDSAMYLCAIDSEYNEQFFGPGTRLTVL.

The V call is TRBV6-6, the J call TRBJ2-6, with D perhaps assigned TRBD1 or TRBD2 (5 bases each). Germline V gives CDR1 MNHNY, CDR2 SVGAGI (reference sequence). Trimming removed 6 bases at V and 0 bases at J, with 12 bases between. This CDR3 has 16 amino acids. This chain's CDR3 is CASSDNGGSGANVLTF. CDR3 nucleotide sequence: TGTGCCAGCAGCGATAATGGGGGCTCTGGGGCCAACGTCCTGACTTTC.

The CDR3 DNA follows: TGTGCCAGCAGCCAAGCAAGACTAGCGAAAGAGACCCAGTACTTC. Protein: CASSQARLAKETQYF. The genes are TRBV4-2 and TRBJ2-5; 8 positions match TRBD2. The V segment lost 1 base and the J segment 3 bases; nucleotides outside the gene matches: 4. From germline, CDR1 is LGHNA and CDR2 YNFKEQ. This CDR3 contains 15 residues.

This clonotype was seen only a few times. The chain joins TRBV3-1 to TRBJ1-2; D gene unclear. The germline V gene has CDR1 LGHDT and CDR2 YNNKEL (reference sequence). Trimming removed 1 base from V and 2 bases from J, with 11 bases in between. The CDR3 length is 15 residues. In nucleotides, the CDR3 is TGTGCCAGCAGCCAAGGCGGTGGGTGGAACTATGGCTACACCTTC. Amino acid sequence: CASSQGGGWNYGYTF.